This T cell receptor (beta chain) was captured by sequencing in a study of blood T cells in healthy people across ages. The CDR3 runs 17 residues. CDR1 is SGHAT, CDR2 FQNNGV, per germline. A second PCR, run for 7 to 11 cycles, used a sample-barcoded 5' primer plus a J-beta primer mix. TCRdb reanalysed the 5' RACE reads using MiXCR and keeps one entry per CDR3 protein. The table records hundreds of thousands of distinct CDR3 sequences, roughly 64% of them present only once. This clonotype was picked up one time. Its specificity is unknown. Its ends do not fully match the called genes, so a read error is possible. Overall study results and limits: Observed TCR beta diversity per million T cells went down as age went up. This fall followed a roughly linear course with age.

The chain couples TRBV11-2 to TRBJ2-3; tentatively, D is TRBD2 (7 bases). The sequenced sample consisted of blood. This clonotype was obtained from a man aged 30-40 years in good health. The CDR3 is CASSSLGGGGPADTLYF. CDR3 coding DNA: TGTGCCAGCAGCTCGCTGGGAGGCGGGGGCCCAGCAGATACGCTGTATTTT.